This T cell receptor beta chain stems from a study of shared clonotypes between healthy human individuals. Study-wide background: Donor composition was a couple of women and a few men, aged 18 to 49. Three plates each covered CD4 naive and memory; CD8 naive two, CD8 memory one.

Researchers reported that CD8 memory united CD45RO+ cells with CCR7-negative CD45RA+ TemRA cells. Study-wide results and limits: Clonotype sharing among donors likely depends on sequencing depth.

The CDR3 contains 14 residues. CDR1 and CDR2 from the germline V gene are PRHDT and FYEKMQ (reference sequence). Deletions cut 3 bases from V and 4 bases from J, with 11 bases between. Some clones are missing from TCRdb's copy, which holds only in-frame ones; the method was immunoSEQ multiplex PCR. The repertoire holds approximately 350,000 clones, with 96% as singletons. This clone was counted a single time. Its specificity is not known. The chain recombines TRBV13 with TRBJ2-3; maybe TRBD2 (6 bases). Sequencing input: memory CD8+ T cells sorted from blood. Subset here: CD45RO+ cells pooled with CCR7-negative TemRA cells. The TCR comes from a man aged 25 to 40 in good health. The CDR3 DNA reads as TGTGCCAGCAGCTTGAAAGGAGGGGCAGATACGCAGTATTTT. Its protein is CASSLKGGADTQYF.